This T cell receptor (beta chain) was sequenced in a study of cytomegalovirus exposure and HLA in healthy donors. The study, taken as a whole, reports: Equally common other TCR beta chains were less clonally expanded than HLA-associated ones, a later analysis found. About 87% or about 30% of the time was how often most TCR beta V segments were productive, according to an earlier analysis.

As to this clone: The antigen remains undetermined.

PCR amplification relied on 60 Vbeta primers (plus 13 Jbeta primers). TCRdb's table, derived via immunoSEQ multiplex PCR, lists solely in-frame clones and lacks some. The sample holds under 200,000 clones; roughly 90% are singletons and the top ten take approximately 2%. The CDR3 length is 13 residues. Germline loops: CDR1 SQVTM, CDR2 ANQGSEA. Trimming shortened V by 6 bases and J by 4 bases, and 15 bases separated the two germline ends. The chain joins TRBV29-1 to TRBJ1-1; TRBD1 is a possible D gene (5 bases). The sequence was collected from a woman aged 18-30 years in good health and CMV-seronegative. The sequenced sample consisted of PBMCs. CDR3 coding DNA: TGCAGCGTGGTCACCGAAACAGGCACTGAAGCTTTCTTT. Its translation: CSVVTETGTEAFF.